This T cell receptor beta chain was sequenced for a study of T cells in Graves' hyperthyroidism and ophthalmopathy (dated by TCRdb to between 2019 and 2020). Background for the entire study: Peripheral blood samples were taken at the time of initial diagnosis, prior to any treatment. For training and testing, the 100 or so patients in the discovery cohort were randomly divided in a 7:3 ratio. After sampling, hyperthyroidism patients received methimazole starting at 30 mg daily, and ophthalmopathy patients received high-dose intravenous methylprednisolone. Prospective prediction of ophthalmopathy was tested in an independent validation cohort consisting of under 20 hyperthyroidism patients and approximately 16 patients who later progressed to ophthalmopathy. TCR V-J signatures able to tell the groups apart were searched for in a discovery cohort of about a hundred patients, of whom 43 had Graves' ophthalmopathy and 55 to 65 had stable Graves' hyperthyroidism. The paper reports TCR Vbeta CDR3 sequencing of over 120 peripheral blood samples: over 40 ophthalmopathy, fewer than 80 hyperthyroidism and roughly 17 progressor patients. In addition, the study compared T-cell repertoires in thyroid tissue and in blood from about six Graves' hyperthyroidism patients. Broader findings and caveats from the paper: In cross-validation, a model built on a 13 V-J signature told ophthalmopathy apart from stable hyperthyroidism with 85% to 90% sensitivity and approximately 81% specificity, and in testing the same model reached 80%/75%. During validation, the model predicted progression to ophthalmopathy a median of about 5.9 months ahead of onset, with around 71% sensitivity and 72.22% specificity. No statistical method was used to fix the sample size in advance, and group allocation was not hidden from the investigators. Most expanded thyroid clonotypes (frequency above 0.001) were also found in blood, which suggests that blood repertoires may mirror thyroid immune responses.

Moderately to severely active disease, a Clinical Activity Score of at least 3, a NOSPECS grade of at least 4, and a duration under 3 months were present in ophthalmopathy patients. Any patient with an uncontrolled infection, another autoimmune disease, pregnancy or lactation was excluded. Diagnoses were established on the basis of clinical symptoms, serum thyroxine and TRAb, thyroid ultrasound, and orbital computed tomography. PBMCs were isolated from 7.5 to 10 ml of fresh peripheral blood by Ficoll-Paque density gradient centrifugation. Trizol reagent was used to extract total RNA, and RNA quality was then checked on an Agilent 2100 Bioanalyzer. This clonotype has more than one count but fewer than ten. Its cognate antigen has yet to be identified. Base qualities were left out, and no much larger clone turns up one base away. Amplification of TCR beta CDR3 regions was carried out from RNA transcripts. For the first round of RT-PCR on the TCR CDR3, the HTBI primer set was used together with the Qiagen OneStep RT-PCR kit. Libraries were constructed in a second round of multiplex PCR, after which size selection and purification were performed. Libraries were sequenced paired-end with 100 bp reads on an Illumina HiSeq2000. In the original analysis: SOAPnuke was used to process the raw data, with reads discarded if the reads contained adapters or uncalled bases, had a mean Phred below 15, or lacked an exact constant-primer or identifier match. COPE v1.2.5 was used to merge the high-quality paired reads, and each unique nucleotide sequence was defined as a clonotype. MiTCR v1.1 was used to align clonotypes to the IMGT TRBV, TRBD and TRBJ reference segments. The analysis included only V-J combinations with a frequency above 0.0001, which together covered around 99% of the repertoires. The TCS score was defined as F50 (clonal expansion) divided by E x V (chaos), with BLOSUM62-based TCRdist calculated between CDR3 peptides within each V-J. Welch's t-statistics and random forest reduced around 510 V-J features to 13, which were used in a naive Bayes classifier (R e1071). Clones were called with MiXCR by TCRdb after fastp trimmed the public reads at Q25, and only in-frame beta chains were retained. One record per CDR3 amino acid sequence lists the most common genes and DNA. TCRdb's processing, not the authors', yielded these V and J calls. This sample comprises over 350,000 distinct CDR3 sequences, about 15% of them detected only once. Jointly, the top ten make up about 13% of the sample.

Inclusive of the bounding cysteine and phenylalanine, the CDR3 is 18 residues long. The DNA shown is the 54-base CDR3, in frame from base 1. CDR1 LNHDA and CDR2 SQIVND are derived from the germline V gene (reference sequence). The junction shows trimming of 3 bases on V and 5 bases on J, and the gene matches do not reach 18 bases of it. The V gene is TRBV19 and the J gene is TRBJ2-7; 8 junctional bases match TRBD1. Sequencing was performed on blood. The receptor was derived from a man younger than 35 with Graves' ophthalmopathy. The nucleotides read TGTGCCAGTAGTATGCGGCAGGGGGCCCTGGTGAGGATCGACGAGCAGTACTTC. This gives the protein CASSMRQGALVRIDEQYF.